In its sample, the clone carrying this T cell receptor beta chain was seen once. Its antigen remains unidentified. Before the COVID-19 pandemic, during about 2010-2018, CD4+ T cells were taken from unexposed donors. Isolation of CD4+ T cells took place after about eleven days in culture. Testing used SARS-CoV-2 S/N and four cold-coronavirus spikes on unexposed-donor CD4+ T cells, cells permitting. Fresh IL-2 medium replaced half the medium on days 3 and 7. The data belong to a study of CD4 T cells in relation to SARS-CoV-2 and coronaviruses. CDR1 and CDR2 from the germline V gene are SGHRS and YFSETQ. The CDR3 runs 14 residues. Trimming took off 4 bases at V and 5 bases at J, with 16 bases between the two ends. The assay was immunoSEQ multiplex PCR, and TCRdb's table has in-frame clones only and misses some. Of tens of thousands of clones listed, 72% were seen once; the top ten hold less than 20%.

Sequencing was carried out using CD4+ T cells from PBMCs, cultured in vitro. The chain links TRBV5-1 to TRBJ2-7; unclear D gene. The clonotype originates from a human donor in good health. The CDR3 here is CASSRTPPPDEQYF. In DNA form, the CDR3 reads TGCGCCAGCAGCCGGACCCCTCCGCCGGACGAGCAGTACTTC.